This T cell receptor beta chain was captured by sequencing in a study of shared clonotypes between healthy human individuals. Germline V gene lookup returns CDR1 SGHRS and CDR2 YFSETQ. This CDR3 comprises 15 residues. Trimming took 2 bases from V and 6 from J; bases not matched to a gene: 5. TCRdb's copy holds only in-frame clones and misses some; the assay was immunoSEQ multiplex PCR. Counted here are hundreds of thousands of clones, over 60% occurring once; the ten biggest clones make up over 10%. Details on this clone: As yet, its antigen is unknown.

Study observations and caveats: What limited the represented genetic and exposure-history diversity was the small number of donors.

Sequencing was done on a sample of PBMCs. The chain uses TRBV5-1 and TRBJ2-3; 11 nucleotides agree with TRBD2. The TCR comes from a woman aged 40 to 49 in good health. Some clones in this sample may be carry-over from other donors' samples. The DNA for the CDR3 is TGCGCCAGCAGCTTCAAACTAGCGGGAGCGGATACGCAGTATTTT. Protein sequence: CASSFKLAGADTQYF. Full variable domain (outside the CDR3, taken from reference TRBV5-1 and TRBJ2-3): KAGVTQTPRYLIKTRGQQVTLSCSPISGHRSVSWYQQTPGQGLQFLFEYFSETQRNKGNFPGRFSGRQFSNSRSEMNVSTLELGDSALYLCASSFKLAGADTQYFGPGTRLTVL.